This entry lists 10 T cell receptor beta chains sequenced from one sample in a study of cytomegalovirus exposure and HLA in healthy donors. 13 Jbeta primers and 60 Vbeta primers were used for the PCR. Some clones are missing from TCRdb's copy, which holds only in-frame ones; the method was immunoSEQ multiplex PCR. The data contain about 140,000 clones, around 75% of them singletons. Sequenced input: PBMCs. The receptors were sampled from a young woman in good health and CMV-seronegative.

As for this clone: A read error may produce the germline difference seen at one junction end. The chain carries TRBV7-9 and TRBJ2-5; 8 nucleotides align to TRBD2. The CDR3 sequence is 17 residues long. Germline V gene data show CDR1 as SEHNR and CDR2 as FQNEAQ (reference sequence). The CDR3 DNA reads TGTTCCAGCAGCCGATCTGGCGGGGGGCCTAACCAAGAGACCCAGTACTTC. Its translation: CSSSRSGGGPNQETQYF.

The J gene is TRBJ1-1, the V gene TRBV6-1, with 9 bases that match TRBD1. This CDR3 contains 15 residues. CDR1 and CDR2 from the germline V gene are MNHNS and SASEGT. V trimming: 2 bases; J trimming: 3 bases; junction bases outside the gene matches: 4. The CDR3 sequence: CASSERGQGDTEAFF. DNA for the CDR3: TGTGCCAGCAGTGAAAGGGGACAGGGCGACACTGAAGCTTTCTTT.

CDR3 loop: CASSPRGTSGSGTYEQYF. The DNA of the CDR3 is TGTGCCAGCTCACCACGCGGGACTAGCGGGAGTGGTACCTACGAGCAGTACTTC. The rearrangement uses TRBV18 and TRBJ2-7, with 14 bases aligning to TRBD2. V lost 1 base, J lost 2 bases, and 7 bases stayed unmatched. The length of the CDR3 is 18 residues. CDR1 is KGHSH and CDR2 is LQKENI in the germline V gene.

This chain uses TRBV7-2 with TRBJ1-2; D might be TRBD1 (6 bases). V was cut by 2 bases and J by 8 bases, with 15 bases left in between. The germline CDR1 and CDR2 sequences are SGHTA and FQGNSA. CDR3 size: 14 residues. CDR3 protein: CASSLRTDGVGYTF. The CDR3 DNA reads TGTGCCAGCAGCTTAAGGACAGACGGGGTCGGCTACACCTTC.

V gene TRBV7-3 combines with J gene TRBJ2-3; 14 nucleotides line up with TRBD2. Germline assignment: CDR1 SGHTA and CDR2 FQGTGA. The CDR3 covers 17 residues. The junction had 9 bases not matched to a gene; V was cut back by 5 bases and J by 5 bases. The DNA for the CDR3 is TGTGCCAGCAGCCCGGGACTAGCGGGAGCTTTTGGAGATACGCAGTATTTT. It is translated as CASSPGLAGAFGDTQYF.

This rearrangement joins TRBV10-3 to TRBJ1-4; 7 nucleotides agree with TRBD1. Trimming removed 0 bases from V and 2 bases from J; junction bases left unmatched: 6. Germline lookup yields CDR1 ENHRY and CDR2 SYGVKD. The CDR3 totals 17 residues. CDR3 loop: CAISESRGRGTNEKLFF. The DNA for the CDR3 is TGTGCCATCAGTGAGTCGAGGGGGCGCGGGACTAATGAAAAACTGTTTTTT.

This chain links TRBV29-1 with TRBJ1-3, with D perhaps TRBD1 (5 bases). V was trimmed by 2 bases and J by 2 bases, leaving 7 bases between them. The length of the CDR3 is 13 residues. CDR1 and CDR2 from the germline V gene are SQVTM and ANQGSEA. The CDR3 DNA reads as TGCAGCGTTGAACCAGGGACTGGAAACACCATATATTTT. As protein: CSVEPGTGNTIYF.

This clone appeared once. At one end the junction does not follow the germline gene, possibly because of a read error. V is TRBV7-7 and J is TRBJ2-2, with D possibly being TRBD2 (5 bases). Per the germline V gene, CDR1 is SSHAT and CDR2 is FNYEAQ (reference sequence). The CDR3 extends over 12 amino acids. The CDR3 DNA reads TGTGCTAGCAGCCGAGGGCTTGGGGAGCTGTTTTTT. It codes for CASSRGLGELFF.

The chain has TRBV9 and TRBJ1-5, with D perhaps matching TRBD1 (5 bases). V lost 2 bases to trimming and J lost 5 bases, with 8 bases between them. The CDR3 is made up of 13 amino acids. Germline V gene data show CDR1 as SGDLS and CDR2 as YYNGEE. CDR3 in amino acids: CASSVGQDQPQHF. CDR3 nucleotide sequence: TGTGCCAGCAGCGTGGGGCAAGATCAGCCCCAGCATTTT.

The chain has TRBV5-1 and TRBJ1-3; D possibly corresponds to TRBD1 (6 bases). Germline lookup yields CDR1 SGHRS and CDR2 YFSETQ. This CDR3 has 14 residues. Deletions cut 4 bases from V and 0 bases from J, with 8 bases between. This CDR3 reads CASSQDSSGNTIYF. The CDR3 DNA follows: TGCGCCAGCAGCCAGGACAGCTCTGGAAACACCATATATTTT.